This TCR beta chain was sequenced during a study of T-cell reconstitution after alpha-beta-depleted transplantation in children. Findings of the study overall: Elevated TCRbeta diversity at day 60 was traced, in some patients, to surviving recipient T cells and thymic progenitors.

Molecular barcoding with unique molecular identifiers was used for the TCRbeta library. TCRdb re-called the PCR reads through MiXCR, storing one row per CDR3 protein. The repertoire consists of under 750,000 distinct CDR3 sequences, with under 25% occurring once and the leading ten covering roughly an eighth. The CDR3 loop spans 11 amino acids. V shed 5 bases and J shed 2 bases, with 6 bases lying between them. Germline values: CDR1 DFQATT, CDR2 SNEGSKA (reference sequence). In this sample, this clonotype turned up a few times. Its specificity is unknown. The specimen was PBMCs, mostly from graft donor cells, collected 360 days after TCRalphabeta/CD19-depleted stem cell transplant. This sequence was found in a boy under two years old who had a stem cell transplant for acute myeloid leukemia, so the T cells may come from the graft donor. The chain has TRBV20-1 and TRBJ1-1; D not resolved. The CDR3 loop reads CSAFYNTEAFF. The CDR3 DNA follows: TGCAGTGCTTTCTACAACACTGAAGCTTTCTTT.